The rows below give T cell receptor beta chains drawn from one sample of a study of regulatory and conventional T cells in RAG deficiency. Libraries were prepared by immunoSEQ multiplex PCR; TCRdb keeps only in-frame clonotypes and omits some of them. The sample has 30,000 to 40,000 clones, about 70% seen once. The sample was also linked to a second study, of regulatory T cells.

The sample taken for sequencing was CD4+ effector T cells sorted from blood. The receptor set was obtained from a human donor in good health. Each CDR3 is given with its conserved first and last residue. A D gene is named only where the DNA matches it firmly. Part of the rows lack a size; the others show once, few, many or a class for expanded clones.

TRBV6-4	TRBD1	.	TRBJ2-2	CASSEKGGATGELFF	TGTGCCAGCAGTGAGAAAGGGGGCGCGACCGGGGAGCTGTTTTTT
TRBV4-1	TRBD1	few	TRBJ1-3	CASSQDRQGAGNTIYF	TGCGCCAGCAGCCAAGATCGGCAGGGGGCAGGAAACACCATATATTTT
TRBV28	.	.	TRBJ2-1	CASSPLKASSYNEQFF	TGTGCCAGCAGTCCGCTTAAAGCGAGCTCCTACAATGAGCAGTTCTTC
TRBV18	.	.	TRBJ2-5	CASSRTRQETQYF	TGTGCCAGCTCGCGGACTCGCCAAGAGACCCAGTACTTC
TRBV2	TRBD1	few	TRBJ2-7	CASSDTGTGGYEQYF	TGTGCCAGCAGTGATACCGGGACAGGGGGATACGAGCAGTACTTC
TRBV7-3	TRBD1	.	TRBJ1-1	CASHRTGVHTEAFF	TGTGCCAGCCACCGGACAGGGGTGCACACTGAAGCTTTCTTT
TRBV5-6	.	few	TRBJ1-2	CASSLTDGFNYGYTF	TGTGCCAGCAGCTTGACGGATGGATTTAACTATGGCTACACCTTC
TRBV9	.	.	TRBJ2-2	CASSVGAGNTGELFF	TGTGCCAGCAGCGTCGGTGCGGGGAACACCGGGGAGCTGTTTTTT
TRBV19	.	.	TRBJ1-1	CASSLRSRGSEAFF	TGTGCCAGTAGTTTAAGGAGCAGGGGCTCTGAAGCTTTCTTT
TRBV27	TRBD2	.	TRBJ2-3	CASSSPLAGGKDTQYF	TGTGCCAGCAGTTCCCCTCTTGCGGGGGGGAAAGATACGCAGTATTTT
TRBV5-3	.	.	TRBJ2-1	CARSFSTYRKGISYNEQFF	TGTGCCAGAAGCTTCTCGACATACAGAAAAGGGATCTCCTACAATGAGCAGTTCTTC
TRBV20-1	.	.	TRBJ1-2	CSARTSYGYTF	TGCAGTGCTAGAACCAGTTATGGCTACACCTTC
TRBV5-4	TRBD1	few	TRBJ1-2	CATLDRAAYGYTF	TGTGCCACCCTGGACAGGGCGGCCTATGGCTACACCTTC
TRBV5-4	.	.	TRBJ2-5	CASSFGGPGETQYF	TGTGCCAGCAGCTTCGGGGGGCCCGGGGAGACCCAGTACTTC
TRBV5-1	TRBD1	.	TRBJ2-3	CASSRTGGSDTQYF	TGCGCCAGCAGCCGGACAGGGGGATCAGATACGCAGTATTTT
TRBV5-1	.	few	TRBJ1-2	CASSEVGDYGYTF	TGCGCCAGCAGCGAGGTAGGGGACTATGGCTACACCTTC
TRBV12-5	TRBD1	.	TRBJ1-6	CASGLGQGNSPLHF	TGTGCTAGTGGTTTGGGACAGGGGAATTCACCCCTCCACTTT
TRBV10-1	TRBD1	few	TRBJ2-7	CARGTPQGSYEQYF	TGCGCCAGAGGGACCCCACAGGGGAGCTACGAGCAGTACTTC
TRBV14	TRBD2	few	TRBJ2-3	CASSQDVGLAGTTDTQYF	TGTGCCAGCAGCCAAGATGTGGGACTAGCGGGAACTACAGATACGCAGTATTTT
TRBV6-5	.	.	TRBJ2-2	CASSYSKIAGELFF	TGTGCCAGCAGTTACTCGAAGATCGCCGGGGAGCTGTTTTTT